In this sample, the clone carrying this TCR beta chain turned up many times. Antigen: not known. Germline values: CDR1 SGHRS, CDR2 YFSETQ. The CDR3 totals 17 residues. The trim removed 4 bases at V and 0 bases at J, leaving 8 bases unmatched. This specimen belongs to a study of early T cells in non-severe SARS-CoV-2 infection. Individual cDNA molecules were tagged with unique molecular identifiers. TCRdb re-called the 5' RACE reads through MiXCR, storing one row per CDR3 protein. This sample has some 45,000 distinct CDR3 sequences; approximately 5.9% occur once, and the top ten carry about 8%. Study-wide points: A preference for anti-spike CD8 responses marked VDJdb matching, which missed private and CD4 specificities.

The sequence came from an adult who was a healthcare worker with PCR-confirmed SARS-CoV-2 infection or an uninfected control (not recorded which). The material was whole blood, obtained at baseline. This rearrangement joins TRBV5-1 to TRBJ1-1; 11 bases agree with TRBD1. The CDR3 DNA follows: TGCGCCAGCAGCCGGACGGGGACAGGGGGAATGAACACTGAAGCTTTCTTT. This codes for CASSRTGTGGMNTEAFF.